The 7 T cell receptor beta chains below come from one sample, sequenced in a study of T cell responses to AZD1222 COVID-19 vaccine (dated by TCRdb to about 2021). The sample's time point, from its label and the paper: baseline before first vaccination. The library relied on the immunoSEQ multiplex PCR assay. TCRdb limited this immuneACCESS table to in-frame rearrangements with V and J called. A share of clones is missing; checked studies link under half to unresolved V genes, and the rest is unexplained. The sample table shows about 120,000 clones, and nearly 90% are seen once. Of the sample, 3.2% falls within the top ten clones. The sequencing here drew on peripheral blood, taken on day 0 of AZD1222 vaccination. These receptors were obtained from an adult in good health.

The V and J genes are TRBV2 and TRBJ2-1; D ambiguous. V was clipped by 6 bases and J by 8 bases, with 8 bases between them. From germline, CDR1 is SNHLY and CDR2 FYNNEI. The CDR3 covers 11 residues. This CDR3 reads CASSRPDEQFF. In nucleotides, the CDR3 is TGTGCCAGCAGCCGTCCAGATGAGCAGTTCTTC.

A single count supports this clone. The rearrangement links TRBV18 to TRBJ1-5; D gene uncertain. CDR3 length equals 14 residues. Germline CDR1 and CDR2: KGHSH and LQKENI. The V end was cut by 2 bases, the J end by 7 bases, with 12 bases between. The CDR3 here is CASSPLEERQPQHF. The CDR3 nucleotides read TGTGCCAGCTCACCATTAGAGGAGAGACAGCCCCAGCATTTT.

This clone was seen just once. V usage is TRBV29-1 and J usage is TRBJ1-1; weak D call: TRBD1 (5 bases). Germline CDR1 reads SQVTM; CDR2 reads ANQGSEA. Deletions cut 0 bases from V and 7 bases from J, with 9 bases between. The CDR3 is 12 residues long. DNA for the CDR3: TGCAGCGTTGAAGATGGGGGAGTTGAAGCTTTCTTT. Protein: CSVEDGGVEAFF.

The rearrangement uses TRBV7-8 and TRBJ1-3; 7 bases align to TRBD1. Losses at the gene ends were 2 bases for V and 0 bases for J; bases not matched to a gene: 7. CDR3 size: 17 residues. CDR1 is SGHVS, CDR2 FQNEAQ, per germline. The CDR3 DNA follows: TGTGCCAGCAGCTTAAACAGGGACAGCTTCTCTGGAAACACCATATATTTT. Protein: CASSLNRDSFSGNTIYF.

J is TRBJ2-2 and V is TRBV7-8, with TRBD2 as a possible D gene (5 bases). The V gene lost 5 bases and the J gene lost 1 base, with 17 bases spanning the gap. The germline V gene has CDR1 SGHVS and CDR2 FQNEAQ. This CDR3 is 17 amino acids long. CDR3 sequence (DNA): TGTGCCAGCAGCGCCAGAGGAGGACGGCTGAACACCGGGGAGCTGTTTTTT. This codes for CASSARGGRLNTGELFF.

This clone was counted a single time. The rearrangement joins TRBV18 to TRBJ2-7, with 12 bases matching TRBD2. The trim removed 1 base at V and 1 base at J, leaving 8 bases unmatched. The germline CDR1 and CDR2 sequences are KGHSH and LQKENI. This CDR3 has 18 residues. The CDR3 DNA is TGTGCCAGCTCACCACTGCCTACTAGCGGGGGGAGGTCCTACGAGCAGTACTTC. It specifies CASSPLPTSGGRSYEQYF. The whole variable domain, filled in from reference TRBV18 and TRBJ2-7, reads NAGVMQNPRHLVRRRGQEARLRCSPMKGHSHVYWYRQLPEEGLKFMVYLQKENIIDESGMPKERFSAEFPKEGPSILRIQQVVRGDSAAYFCASSPLPTSGGRSYEQYFGPGTRLTVT.

This chain connects TRBV5-1 to TRBJ1-3, with D possibly being TRBD1 (6 bases). Per germline, CDR1 SGHRS and CDR2 YFSETQ. V lost 4 bases and J lost 0, with 14 bases in between. This CDR3 is built from 16 residues. CDR3 sequence: CASSPAGQISGNTIYF. The CDR3 coding sequence is TGCGCCAGCAGCCCGGCAGGACAGATCTCTGGAAACACCATATATTTT. Combining the CDR3 with reference TRBV5-1 and TRBJ1-3 gives the whole variable domain KAGVTQTPRYLIKTRGQQVTLSCSPISGHRSVSWYQQTPGQGLQFLFEYFSETQRNKGNFPGRFSGRQFSNSRSEMNVSTLELGDSALYLCASSPAGQISGNTIYFGEGSWLTVV.